This note documents a single TCR beta chain sequence. This CDR3 region has 17 residues. J lost 10 bases, V lost 0 bases, and 13 bases had no gene match. Germline V gene data show CDR1 as GTSNPN and CDR2 as SVGIG (reference sequence). This specimen comes from a study of blood T cell repertoires in COVID-19. Only in-frame clones appear in the TCRdb table, and some are missing; sequencing was by immunoSEQ multiplex PCR. The sample includes about 90,000 clones, approximately 86% of them seen just once. What was sequenced was peripheral blood. This clonotype was sampled from a man aged 80 or over with acute or convalescent COVID-19. The chain is built from TRBV30 and TRBJ1-6; 9 positions agree with TRBD1. The CDR3, as DNA: TGTGCCTGGAGTGTACAAGGAACAGGGGGCGAGAGCTCACCCCTCCACTTT. Protein: CAWSVQGTGGESSPLHF.